This is a list of T cell receptor beta chains from one sample in a study of glioma-infiltrating T cells. TCRdb processed the multiplex PCR reads anew with MiXCR; each CDR3 protein has one entry. There are 150,000 or so distinct CDR3 sequences in the sample; roughly 43% occur only once, and more than 15% lies in the top ten. Sequencing input: glioma tissue, nonneoplastic brain tissue, or PBMCs (not recorded which). The receptors stem from a human donor with low-grade glioma or glioblastoma, undergoing nonglioma brain surgery, or in good health (not recorded which). Each CDR3 is given with its conserved first and last residue. The order of the fields is clone size, D gene, V gene, J gene, CDR3 DNA, CDR3 protein. The D gene is left open where the match is weak. The listing skips clone size in some rows; elsewhere it reads once, few, many or a size class.

>many|.|TRBV6-1|TRBJ2-5
TGTGCCAGCGGGAGGCAGGGTGAGACCCAGTACTTC
CASGRQGETQYF
>.|.|TRBV6-5|TRBJ1-2
TGTGCCAGCAGTGACGACAGGACTTATGGCTACACCTTC
CASSDDRTYGYTF
>.|TRBD2|TRBV15|TRBJ2-5
TGTGCCACCAGCATGAATAGCGGGAGGGAACAAGAGACCCAGTACTTC
CATSMNSGREQETQYF
>few|.|TRBV7-3|TRBJ1-1
TGTGCCAGCAGCCCGGGAGCATCGAACACTGAAGCTTTCTTT
CASSPGASNTEAFF
>few|.|TRBV20-1|TRBJ1-5
TGCAGTGCTAGGGGGGGGGGAAATCAGCCCCAGCATTTT
CSARGGGNQPQHF
>.|.|TRBV29-1|TRBJ2-7
TGCAGCGTCAAGGACGAGTCTACCTACGAGCAGTACTTC
CSVKDESTYEQYF
>.|TRBD1|TRBV5-8|TRBJ2-5
TGTGCCAGCAGCCCGGGGACAGGGTTTGAGACCCAGTACTTC
CASSPGTGFETQYF
>.|.|TRBV6-1|TRBJ2-3
TGTGCCAGCAGTTCCTGGGAACCTAGCACAGATACGCAGTATTTT
CASSSWEPSTDTQYF
>.|TRBD2|TRBV20-1|TRBJ2-5
TGCAGTGCTAGAGTTGAGCGGGAGAGGGGGACCCAATACTTC
CSARVERERGTQYF
>.|.|TRBV4-1|TRBJ2-7
TGCGCCAGCAGCCAAGCGTGGAGTGGCTACGAGCAGTACTTC
CASSQAWSGYEQYF
>.|.|TRBV20-1|TRBJ2-5
TGCAGTGCTCTTGATTTTGCTGAGACCCAGTACTTC
CSALDFAETQYF
>few|.|TRBV19|TRBJ2-3
TGTGCCAGTAGTCTCGGACAGAGACCCACAGATACGCAGTATTTT
CASSLGQRPTDTQYF
>.|.|TRBV2|TRBJ2-7
TGTGCCTGTAGGGGCCTTTCGGAATTTCTTTCGGCCTACGAGCAGTACTTC
CACRGLSEFLSAYEQYF
>few|.|TRBV7-2|TRBJ1-5
TGTGCCAGCAGCTTATCCCCAAATCAGCCCCAGCATTTT
CASSLSPNQPQHF
>few|.|TRBV12-3/TRBV12-4|TRBJ2-3
TGTGCCAGCAAGGGCCTAGCTATCACAGATACGCAGTATTTT
CASKGLAITDTQYF
>few|.|TRBV6-6|TRBJ2-7
TGTGCCAGCAGTTACTCCAGGACAGCAAGCCCGGGCGAGCAGTACTTC
CASSYSRTASPGEQYF
>.|TRBD1|TRBV28|TRBJ1-6
TGTGCCAGCAGACAGACAGGGGAATATTCACCCCTCCACTTT
CASRQTGEYSPLHF
>.|TRBD1|TRBV12-3/TRBV12-4|TRBJ2-5
TGTGCCAGCAGTAGTCTTTCACAGGGGGCGGGCCAGTACTTC
CASSSLSQGAGQYF
>.|TRBD1|TRBV20-1|TRBJ1-1
TGCAGTGCCGATTCGACGCCGGGACAGCTGGCCTCAGCTTTCTTT
CSADSTPGQLASAFF
>.|.|TRBV28|TRBJ1-1
TGTGCCAGCAGTTTATATGCGGTGAACACTGAAGCTTTCTTT
CASSLYAVNTEAFF
>.|.|TRBV5-1|TRBJ1-3
TGCGCCAGCAGCTTGGAGGGTTCGGGAAACACCATATATTTT
CASSLEGSGNTIYF
>.|.|TRBV24-1|TRBJ1-2
TGTGCCACCAGTGCCTTGTCGGACTCTGGCTACACCTTC
CATSALSDSGYTF
>many|.|TRBV28|TRBJ1-2
TGTGCCAGCAGTTTGGGGGGTAACTATGGCTACACCTTC
CASSLGGNYGYTF
>few|.|TRBV28|TRBJ2-7
TGTGCCAGCAGTTCGGACGGACCATACGAGCAGTACTTC
CASSSDGPYEQYF
>.|TRBD2|TRBV27|TRBJ2-7
TGTGCCAGCAGTCCACTGCTAGCGGGAGGCTACGAGCAGTACTTC
CASSPLLAGGYEQYF
>few|.|TRBV10-3|TRBJ1-2
TGTGCCATCAGTGACAGGGGAGACAATGGCTACACCTTC
CAISDRGDNGYTF
>.|TRBD2|TRBV6-1|TRBJ2-3
TGTGCCAGCAGTGAACTAGCGGGAGCTGGGACAGATACGCAGTATTTT
CASSELAGAGTDTQYF
>.|.|TRBV6-6|TRBJ2-7
TGTGCCAGCAGTTACTCTACCGGGGTAGGCTACGAGCAGTACTTC
CASSYSTGVGYEQYF
>.|TRBD1|TRBV10-3|TRBJ2-1
TGTGCCATCAGCAAAGACAGGGGGATCTACAATGAGCAGTTCTTC
CAISKDRGIYNEQFF
>.|.|TRBV10-3|TRBJ1-2
TGTGCCATCAGTGAGTCATCGGGGCTCTGGAACCATGGCTACACCTTC
CAISESSGLWNHGYTF
>.|.|TRBV6-1|TRBJ2-2
TGTGCCAGCAGTGAAATGTGGAACACCGGGGAGCTGTTTTTT
CASSEMWNTGELFF
>few|TRBD1|TRBV18|TRBJ2-3
TGTGCCAGCTCACCACCGGGACAGGGCTCCACAGATACGCAGTATTTT
CASSPPGQGSTDTQYF
>few|.|TRBV28|TRBJ1-5
TGTGCCAGCAGTTTTCACGGACTCAATCAGCCCCAGCATTTT
CASSFHGLNQPQHF
>.|TRBD2|TRBV20-1|TRBJ2-3
TGCAGTGCCGCGGGACTAGCGGCTGACACAGATACGCAGTATTTT
CSAAGLAADTDTQYF
>.|.|TRBV11-2|TRBJ2-5
TGTGCCGGCAGCGCTACCCCAGGGTCAGGCGAGACCCAGTACTTC
CAGSATPGSGETQYF
>many|TRBD1|TRBV28|TRBJ1-5
TGTGCCAGCAGCCCCGGGGACAGGTTCAATCAGCCCCAGCATTTT
CASSPGDRFNQPQHF
>few|TRBD2|TRBV6-1|TRBJ2-1
TGTGCCAGCAAGCCGGGACTAGTTTCTGAGCAGTTCTTC
CASKPGLVSEQFF
>.|TRBD1|TRBV24-1|TRBJ2-3
TGTGCCACCAGTGTCGCGACAGGGTTAACAGATACGCAGTATTTT
CATSVATGLTDTQYF
>few|.|TRBV6-1|TRBJ2-1
TGTGCCAGCAGTGCGGACCCTTCCTATGAGCAGTTCTTC
CASSADPSYEQFF
>.|.|TRBV7-6|TRBJ2-2
TGTGCTAGCAGCTTGGCCGGCGGCGCCTCGAACACCGGGGAGCTGTTTTTT
CASSLAGGASNTGELFF